This T cell receptor beta chain originates from a study of shared clonotypes between healthy human individuals. Positively selected for CCR7, the CD45RO-negative cells used as naive CD8 cells excluded terminally differentiated effector memory CD45RA+ cells. The donor cohort consisted entirely of Caucasian adults residing in Nashville, Tennessee. Germline lookup yields CDR1 MNHNY and CDR2 SVGAGI (reference sequence). CDR3 length: 15 residues. V lost 6 bases and J 4 bases, leaving 19 bases between the germline ends. TCRdb keeps only in-frame clones here, not all; method: immunoSEQ multiplex PCR. Of around 1.9 million clones in the sample, 90% to 95% are singletons; the top ten hold roughly 1.7%.

This sequence joins TRBV6-6 and TRBJ2-7; tentative D call: TRBD1 (5 bases). The sequencing input was naive CD8+ T cells from PBMCs. This TCR was recovered from a man aged 18 to 30 in good health. Some clones in this sample may be carry-over from other donors' samples. This CDR3 reads CASRLTDTRGYEQYF. For the CDR3, the DNA is TGTGCCAGCAGATTAACGGACACCCGCGGATACGAGCAGTACTTC.